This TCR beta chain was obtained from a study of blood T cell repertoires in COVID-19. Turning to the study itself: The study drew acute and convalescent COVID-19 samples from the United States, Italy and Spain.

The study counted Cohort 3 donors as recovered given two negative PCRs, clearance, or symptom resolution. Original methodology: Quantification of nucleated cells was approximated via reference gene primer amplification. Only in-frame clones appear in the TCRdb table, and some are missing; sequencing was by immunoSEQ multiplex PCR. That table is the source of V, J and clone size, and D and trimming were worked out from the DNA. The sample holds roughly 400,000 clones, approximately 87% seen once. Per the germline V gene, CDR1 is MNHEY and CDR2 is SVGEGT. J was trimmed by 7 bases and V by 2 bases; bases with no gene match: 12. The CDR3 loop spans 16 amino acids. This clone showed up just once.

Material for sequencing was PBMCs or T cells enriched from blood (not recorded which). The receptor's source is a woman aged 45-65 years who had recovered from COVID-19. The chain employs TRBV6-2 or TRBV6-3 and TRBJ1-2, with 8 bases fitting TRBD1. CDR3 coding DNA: TGTGCCAGCAGTTACCCCCCCGACAGGGGAAGCGGTGGCTACACCTTC. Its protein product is CASSYPPDRGSGGYTF.